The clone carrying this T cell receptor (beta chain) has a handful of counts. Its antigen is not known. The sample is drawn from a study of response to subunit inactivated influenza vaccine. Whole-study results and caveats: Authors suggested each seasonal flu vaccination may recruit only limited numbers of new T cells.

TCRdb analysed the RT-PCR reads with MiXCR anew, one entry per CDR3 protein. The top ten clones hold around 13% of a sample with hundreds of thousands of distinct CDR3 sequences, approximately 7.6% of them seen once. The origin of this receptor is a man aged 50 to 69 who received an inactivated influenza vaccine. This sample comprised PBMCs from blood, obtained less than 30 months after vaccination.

This CDR3 reads CASSPDRGSYGYTF. CDR3 sequence (DNA): TGTGCCAGCAGCCCTGACAGGGGAAGCTATGGCTACACCTTC. The chain is built from TRBV12-3 or TRBV12-4 and TRBJ1-2; 8 bases are shared with TRBD1. Losses at the gene ends were 6 bases for V and 4 bases for J; bases not matched to a gene: 7. The CDR3 has 14 amino acids.